A single sample gave rise to the 7 T cell receptor beta chains below, sequenced in a study of CD8+ T cells in alopecia areata (dated by TCRdb to 2017 to 2018). The time point tag for this specimen amounts to: baseline before oral tofacitinib. The protocol used for the library was the immunoSEQ multiplex PCR assay. To provide template for TCR sequencing, every sample had RNA extracted and reverse transcribed into cDNA. TCRdb holds this immuneACCESS table with in-frame rearrangements only. Some clones are missing; in checked studies, unresolved V genes explain under half, and the rest has no known cause. This sample gives 150,000 to 200,000 clones in total; approximately 59% of them show up just once. The ten largest clones capture under 15% of the sample. Specimen: CD4+ T cells sorted from blood, collected at week 0. The receptors stem from a human donor with alopecia areata.

This chain joins TRBV29-1 and TRBJ2-7; D is undetermined. The CDR3 has 14 residues. Germline V gene lookup returns CDR1 SQVTM and CDR2 ANQGSEA. The V and J ends lost 3 bases and 0 bases respectively, with 12 bases between them. CDR3 DNA: TGCAGCGTTGAGTTGGTAACAGCCTCCTACGAGCAGTACTTC. Residues: CSVELVTASYEQYF.

This clone has a handful of counts. The chain recombines TRBV23-1 with TRBJ1-6; 8 nucleotides agree with TRBD1. TRBV23-1 is annotated as an ORF whose role is uncertain. This CDR3 comprises 14 residues. After removal of 9 bases from V and 7 bases from J, the junction contained 8 bases not matched to a gene. The CDR3 protein is CARTGAYKNSPLHF. For the CDR3, the DNA is TGCGCCAGGACAGGGGCTTACAAAAATTCACCCCTCCACTTT.

This chain connects TRBV29-1 to TRBJ1-2; no definite D call. Trimming shortened V by 8 bases and J by 8 bases, and 18 bases separated the two germline ends. Germline V gene data show CDR1 as SQVTM and CDR2 as ANQGSEA. The CDR3 is made up of 12 amino acids. CDR3 sequence (DNA): TGCAGCCCCGAGGTAAGGGTGCGGGGCTACACCTTC. The encoded protein is CSPEVRVRGYTF.

The chain is built from TRBV20-1 and TRBJ2-3; D tentatively fits TRBD1 or TRBD2 (5 bases each). Germline assignment: CDR1 DFQATT and CDR2 SNEGSKA (reference sequence). The V end lost 5 bases, the J end lost 14 bases, and 17 bases lay between the germline ends. The CDR3 is made up of 11 amino acids. The CDR3: CSALRDPQLYF. Here the CDR3 DNA reads TGCAGTGCTCTCCGGGACCCTCAGCTGTATTTT.

The chain couples TRBV23-1 to TRBJ1-1; weak D call: TRBD1 (6 bases). TRBV23-1 is an open reading frame, and its role is uncertain. V was trimmed by 4 bases and J by 0 bases, leaving 18 bases between them. The CDR3 spans 17 residues. CDR3 sequence: CASSPLDTGIMNTEAFF. In DNA, the CDR3 is TGCGCCAGCAGTCCACTCGATACAGGGATCATGAACACTGAAGCTTTCTTT.

The V and J genes are TRBV25-1 and TRBJ1-1; maybe TRBD1 (6 bases). This CDR3 is 14 amino acids long. The V gene's germline CDR1 is MGHDK and CDR2 SYGVNS. V lost 2 bases and J lost 3, with 10 bases in between. The CDR3 coding sequence is TGTGCCAGCAGTGAAAACAGGGCCTACACTGAAGCTTTCTTT. Translated, it gives CASSENRAYTEAFF. The complete variable domain, with remaining parts taken from reference TRBV25-1 and TRBJ1-1, reads EADIYQTPRYLVIGTGKKITLECSQTMGHDKMYWYQQDPGMELHLIHYSYGVNSTEKGDLSSESTVSRIRTEHFPLTLESARPSHTSQYLCASSENRAYTEAFFGQGTRLTVV.

This chain uses TRBV30 with TRBJ1-1; 7 bases match TRBD1. CDR1 is GTSNPN, CDR2 SVGIG, per germline (reference sequence). The length of the CDR3 is 14 residues. The ends lost 4 bases at V and 4 bases at J; junction bases unmatched: 9. The CDR3 spells CAWNRGEGVTEAFF. The CDR3 nucleotides are TGTGCCTGGAACAGGGGTGAGGGAGTCACTGAAGCTTTCTTT.